The rows below give T cell receptor beta chains drawn from one sample of a study of cytomegalovirus exposure and HLA in healthy donors. The protocol was immunoSEQ multiplex PCR, while the TCRdb copy is restricted to in-frame clones and leaves out a portion. The sample has over 100,000 clones; roughly 80% are singletons. The specimen was PBMCs. Receptors originate from a man aged 25-45 years in good health and CMV-seropositive. Both conserved end residues are part of each CDR3. Fields, in order: clone size, V gene, J gene, CDR3 protein. Where a row states a size, it is once, few, many or the class of an expanded clone; other rows omit it.

>-|TRBV19|TRBJ2-7
CASSPRWLDPSYEQYF
>-|TRBV27|TRBJ2-1
CASSLRQGVGVYNEQFF
>-|TRBV4-2|TRBJ2-1
CASSQGPSGGYNEQFF
>-|TRBV2|TRBJ2-1
CASSEQLYNEQFF
>-|TRBV14|TRBJ1-1
CASSRYRVGATEAFF
>-|TRBV5-1|TRBJ2-4
CASSPQGAKNIQYF
>-|TRBV5-1|TRBJ1-1
CASSRDTGWTEAFF
>-|TRBV6-5|TRBJ1-5
CASSPGAYSNQPQHF
>-|TRBV10-3|TRBJ1-1
CAISVQGVATEAFF
>-|TRBV18|TRBJ2-2
CASSPPLGTGALTGELFF
>-|TRBV29-1|TRBJ1-1
CSVGQGVVTEAFF
>once|TRBV5-1|TRBJ2-2
CASSQLGGNTGELFF
>-|TRBV13|TRBJ2-5
CASSTSGEETQYF
>-|TRBV7-8|TRBJ1-4
CASSLVGGGSNEKLFF
>-|TRBV30|TRBJ1-1
CAWNPTPGNTEAFF
>-|TRBV27|TRBJ2-1
CASSPLTGYNEQFF
>-|TRBV6-5|TRBJ1-1
CASSRDGGAEAFF
>-|TRBV5-1|TRBJ1-1
CASSPDGGARSTEAFF
>-|TRBV30|TRBJ1-1
CAWSVKGGMGTEAFF
>-|TRBV6-6|TRBJ2-3
CASSQPGGAVDTQYF
>-|TRBV7-2|TRBJ1-5
CASSSPYSNQPQHF
>-|TRBV9|TRBJ1-3
CASSGRGQGTGNTIYF
>few|TRBV2|TRBJ2-1
CASSMGLLAYNEQFF
>-|TRBV7-2|TRBJ1-1
CASSPTGLNTEAFF
>few|TRBV7-9|TRBJ1-1
CASSSTSGSPAFF